This T cell receptor (beta chain) was captured in a study of breast tumors, draining lymph nodes, adjacent tissues. Broader study findings: Data only fit, rather than demonstrated, lymph node origin of most tumor T cells. Findings are consistent with lymph node origin and intratumoral expansion of most tumor T cells.

MiXCR was run by TCRdb on the multiplex PCR reads, yielding one entry per CDR3 protein. This sample yields over 150,000 distinct CDR3 sequences, of which 33% are seen a single time; approximately 4.2% belongs to the top ten. CDR1 SEHNR and CDR2 FQNEAQ come from the germline V gene (reference sequence). Trimming stripped 6 bases from V and 2 bases from J, with 14 bases between. The CDR3 is 15 amino acids. This clonotype was observed many times. Its antigen is unknown. Breast cancer patients provided tissue from their axillary draining lymph nodes. V is TRBV7-9 and J is TRBJ2-1, with no clear D. What was sequenced was axillary lymph node tissue. This sequence was found in a female donor with breast cancer. Some clones in this sample may be carry-over from other donors' samples. The CDR3 nucleotides read TGTGCCAGCAGACCAACAAGAAAGCCCTACAATGAGCAGTTCTTC. It codes for CASRPTRKPYNEQFF. Full variable domain (remainder filled in from reference TRBV7-9 and TRBJ2-1): DTGVSQNPRHKITKRGQNVTFRCDPISEHNRLYWYRQTLGQGPEFLTYFQNEAQLEKSRLLSDRFSAERPKGSFSTLEIQRTEQGDSAMYLCASRPTRKPYNEQFFGPGTRLTVL.